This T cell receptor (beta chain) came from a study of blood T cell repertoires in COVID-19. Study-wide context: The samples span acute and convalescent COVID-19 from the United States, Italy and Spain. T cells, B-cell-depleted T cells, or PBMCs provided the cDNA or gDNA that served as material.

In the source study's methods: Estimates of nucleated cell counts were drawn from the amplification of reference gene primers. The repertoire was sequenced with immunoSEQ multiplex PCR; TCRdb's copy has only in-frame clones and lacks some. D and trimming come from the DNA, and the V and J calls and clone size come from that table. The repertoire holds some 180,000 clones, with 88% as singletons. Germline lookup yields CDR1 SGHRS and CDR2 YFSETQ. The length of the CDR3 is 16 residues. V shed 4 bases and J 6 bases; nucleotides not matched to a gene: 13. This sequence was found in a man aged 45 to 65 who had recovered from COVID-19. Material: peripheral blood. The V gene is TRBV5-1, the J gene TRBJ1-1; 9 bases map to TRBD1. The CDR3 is CASSPSPGTGYPEAFF. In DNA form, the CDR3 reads TGCGCCAGCAGCCCCTCCCCCGGGACAGGGTATCCTGAAGCTTTCTTT.